This TCR beta chain was identified in a study of vaccination effects on CD4 cells after COVID-19. Points on this clone: Antigen: not known.

From germline, CDR1 is MNHEY and CDR2 SVGAGI. Trimming stripped 11 bases from V and 4 bases from J, with 14 bases between. The CDR3 length is 13 residues. Using viral peptide pools, the ViraFEST assay grew out antigen-specific CD4+ T cells prior to sequencing. Subsequent to a culture period of 10 days, CD4+ T cells were isolated. The vaccine recipients had no prior SARS-CoV-2 infection, with negative nucleocapsid antibodies. Libraries were prepared by immunoSEQ multiplex PCR; TCRdb keeps only in-frame clonotypes and omits some of them. The sample lists around 66,000 clones, approximately 71% seen once, with approximately 3.7% in the top ten.

This specimen was CD4+ T cells from PBMCs cultured with HCoV-OC43 spike peptides, taken before COVID-19 vaccination. The subset is: HCoV-OC43 spike overlapping peptide pool stimulation. This TCR was recovered from a human donor who received a COVID-19 vaccine. This sequence joins TRBV6-5 and TRBJ2-2, with D possibly TRBD1 on 6 matching bases. The DNA for the CDR3 is TGTGCCTTACTACAGGGCGGCACCGGGGAGCTGTTTTTT. It is translated as CALLQGGTGELFF.